Presented here are 28 T cell receptor beta chains from one specimen sequenced in a study of blood T cells in healthy people across ages. Next came a second PCR, run for about 6 to 11 cycles, which used a sample-barcoded 5' primer along with a J-beta primer mix. One entry per CDR3 protein, called by TCRdb with MiXCR from the 5' RACE reads. The data show hundreds of thousands of distinct CDR3 sequences, less than 80% seen once. Sequences were obtained from blood. The receptors were sampled from a man aged 30 to 39 in good health.

In its sample, this clonotype was seen a few times. The genes are TRBV25-1 and TRBJ2-3, with D uncertain. CDR3 length: 15 residues. Trimming pared 1 base from V and 0 bases from J, leaving 8 bases between. Per germline, CDR1 MGHDK and CDR2 SYGVNS. CDR3: CASSELHSSTDTQYF. The CDR3 bases are TGTGCCAGCAGTGAATTACACTCTAGCACAGATACGCAGTATTTT.

V gene TRBV11-1 combines with J gene TRBJ2-1, with 12 bases that match TRBD2. CDR1 and CDR2 from the germline V gene are SGHAT and FQDESV (reference sequence). V lost 5 bases and J lost 4; bases outside the gene matches: 6. The CDR3 has 16 amino acids. CDR3 region: CASSTPLAGGYNEQFF. The CDR3 nucleotides read TGTGCCAGCAGCACCCCACTAGCGGGGGGTTACAATGAGCAGTTCTTC.

As for this clonotype: At one end the junction does not follow the germline gene, possibly because of a read error. Here the CDR3 DNA reads TGTGCAACCAGTGACGGACGAAAAGAGACCCAGTACTTC. It is translated as CATSDGRKETQYF. The rearrangement joins TRBV15 to TRBJ2-5; D not resolved. There are 13 residues in the CDR3. Germline V gene sequence: CDR1 LNHNV, CDR2 YYDKDF (reference sequence).

CDR3 residues: CATTVRTTLRETQYF. The CDR3 nucleotides read TGTGCCACCACGGTACGGACTACCCTACGGGAGACCCAGTACTTC. This chain connects TRBV2 to TRBJ2-5; tentatively, D is TRBD2 (6 bases). From germline, CDR1 is SNHLY and CDR2 FYNNEI. Deletions cut 10 bases from V and 5 bases from J, with 23 bases between. The CDR3 is 15 amino acids.

This chain joins TRBV7-2 and TRBJ2-5, with D possibly TRBD2 on 5 matching bases. The CDR3 loop spans 15 amino acids. V was pared by 5 bases and J by 0 bases, with 13 bases between. Germline loops: CDR1 SGHTA, CDR2 FQGNSA. The CDR3 spells CASSRLSGNQETQYF. CDR3 nucleotides: TGTGCCAGCAGCAGACTAAGCGGCAACCAAGAGACCCAGTACTTC.

This clonotype was counted a few times. The gene calls are TRBV4-2 and TRBJ2-5; TRBD2 agrees at 7 bases. Losses at the gene ends were 0 bases for V and 1 base for J; bases not matched to a gene: 2. The CDR3 totals 15 residues. The germline V gene has CDR1 LGHNA and CDR2 YNFKEQ. The CDR3 reads CASSQEWGGQETQYF. The CDR3 DNA is TGTGCCAGCAGCCAAGAGTGGGGGGGCCAAGAGACCCAGTACTTC.

The genes are TRBV7-2 and TRBJ2-7; tentatively, D is TRBD2 (6 bases). Germline V gene data show CDR1 as SGHTA and CDR2 as FQGNSA. This CDR3 is built from 15 residues. V shed 0 bases and J shed 2 bases, with 11 bases lying between them. The CDR3 DNA reads TGTGCCAGCAGCTTAGCGCGCGGGGTGACCTACGAGCAGTACTTC. Translation: CASSLARGVTYEQYF.

The genes are TRBV5-1 and TRBJ1-4; perhaps TRBD1 as D (6 bases). Germline values: CDR1 SGHRS, CDR2 YFSETQ. V lost 4 bases, J lost 5 bases, and 18 bases lay in between. This CDR3 region has 16 residues. Here the CDR3 reads CASSADPLGANEKLFF. As DNA, the CDR3 is TGCGCCAGCAGCGCGGACCCACTGGGGGCAAATGAAAAACTGTTTTTT.

This sequence joins TRBV29-1 and TRBJ2-5; perhaps TRBD1 as D (6 bases). Germline V gives CDR1 SQVTM, CDR2 ANQGSEA. V dropped 2 bases and J dropped 5 bases, with 15 bases sitting between them. The CDR3 has 14 residues. The CDR3 DNA sequence: TGCAGCGTTGAACCAACAGGGTTGGTGGAGACCCAGTACTTC. As protein: CSVEPTGLVETQYF.

The rearrangement uses TRBV2 and TRBJ2-5; D gene uncertain. Germline lookup yields CDR1 SNHLY and CDR2 FYNNEI. The germline V and J ends were trimmed by 2 bases and 1 base, with 8 bases remaining between them. CDR3 length equals 14 residues. The CDR3 nucleotides read TGTGCCAGCAGTGAATTGATAGGCCAAGAGACCCAGTACTTC. Translating it yields CASSELIGQETQYF.

In its sample, this clonotype was seen a few times. The chain joins TRBV29-1 to TRBJ2-7; D gene unclear. V was cut by 1 base and J by 6 bases, with 10 bases left in between. Germline V gene data show CDR1 as SQVTM and CDR2 as ANQGSEA. There are 12 residues in the CDR3. CDR3 nucleotides: TGCAGCGTTGAAGCGGTCCTGGGCGAGCAGTACTTC. Residues: CSVEAVLGEQYF.

The gene calls are TRBV9 and TRBJ1-3; D gene ambiguous. The CDR3 has 15 amino acids. Trimming took off 2 bases at V and 0 bases at J, with 9 bases between the two ends. CDR1 SGDLS and CDR2 YYNGEE come from the germline V gene. The CDR3 bases are TGTGCCAGCAGCGTCCAGACTGGCTCTGGAAACACCATATATTTT. Protein: CASSVQTGSGNTIYF.

Concerning this clonotype itself: Given a much more abundant clone one base away, this may be a read error. The chain joins TRBV6-7 to TRBJ2-4, with TRBD1 identical over 9 bases. TRBV6-7 is annotated as an ORF whose role is uncertain. V dropped 5 bases and J dropped 1; count of bases not matched to a gene: 9. The CDR3 contains 17 residues. Written as DNA, the CDR3 is TGTGCCAGCAGTCCTCGACAGGGGGGTGGGGCCAAAAACATTCAGTACTTC. Protein sequence: CASSPRQGGGAKNIQYF.

The chain recombines TRBV7-3 with TRBJ2-2; no clear D gene. CDR3 length: 14 residues. The V and J ends lost 5 bases and 2 bases respectively, with 9 bases between them. From germline, CDR1 is SGHTA and CDR2 FQGTGA. CDR3: CASSQGFNTGELFF. CDR3 bases: TGTGCCAGCAGCCAAGGGTTCAACACCGGGGAGCTGTTTTTT. Full variable domain (outside the CDR3, taken from reference TRBV7-3 and TRBJ2-2): GAGVSQTPSNKVTEKGKYVELRCDPISGHTALYWYRQSLGQGPEFLIYFQGTGAADDSGLPNDRFFAVRPEGSVSTLKIQRTERGDSAVYLCASSQGFNTGELFFGEGSRLTVL.

This clonotype was found a few times. CDR3 nucleotide sequence: TGTGCCAGCAGCCTGTCAGGGACACGACCCTACGAGCAGTACTTC. Translating gives CASSLSGTRPYEQYF. The chain carries TRBV7-2 and TRBJ2-7; D might be TRBD1 (6 bases). Germline V gives CDR1 SGHTA, CDR2 FQGNSA. V lost 5 bases to trimming and J lost 2 bases, with 16 bases between them. The CDR3 is 15 amino acids. Supplemented by reference TRBV7-2 and TRBJ2-7, the full variable domain reads GAGVSQSPSNKVTEKGKDVELRCDPISGHTALYWYRQSLGQGLEFLIYFQGNSAPDKSGLPSDRFSAERTGGSVSTLTIQRTQQEDSAVYLCASSLSGTRPYEQYFGPGTRLTVT.

The rearrangement links TRBV12-3 or TRBV12-4 to TRBJ1-2, with a weak D call TRBD1 (6 bases). CDR3 length equals 13 residues. V dropped 4 bases and J dropped 7 bases, with 13 bases sitting between them. The CDR3 spells CASSSTGFGGYTF. The DNA for the CDR3 is TGTGCCAGCAGTTCAACAGGGTTTGGTGGCTACACCTTC.

The chain carries TRBV6-5 and TRBJ2-7; D is ambiguous. V gave up 9 bases and J gave up 3 bases, with 18 bases separating them. In germline, CDR1 is MNHEY, CDR2 SVGAGI. The CDR3 runs 14 residues. CDR3 residues: CARTCLVFVYEQYF. As DNA, the CDR3 is TGTGCCAGGACCTGCCTGGTGTTTGTCTACGAGCAGTACTTC.

The sample holds a few counts of this clonotype. The V and J genes are TRBV7-2 and TRBJ2-5; D gene uncertain. V was pared by 1 base and J by 3 bases, with 15 bases between. This CDR3 spans 16 amino acids. Germline V gives CDR1 SGHTA, CDR2 FQGNSA. CDR3: CASSLVGRSKKETQYF. As DNA, the CDR3 is TGTGCCAGCAGCTTAGTTGGCAGATCAAAAAAAGAGACCCAGTACTTC.

The chain carries TRBV9 and TRBJ2-7, with D possibly being TRBD1 (7 bases). V dropped 6 bases and J dropped 3 bases, with 16 bases sitting between them. There are 14 residues in the CDR3. Germline-derived CDR1 and CDR2 are SGDLS and YYNGEE. CDR3: CASNTGGTDYEQYF. In DNA, the CDR3 is TGTGCCAGCAACACTGGGGGGACAGACTACGAGCAGTACTTC.

This clonotype was seen more than once but under ten times. The J gene is TRBJ2-3, the V gene TRBV29-1; D perhaps matches TRBD1 (6 bases). This CDR3 has 15 amino acids. Germline V gene data show CDR1 as SQVTM and CDR2 as ANQGSEA. Trimming left V 2 bases short and J 4 bases short, with 16 bases between. The CDR3 DNA is TGCAGCGTTGAACAAGGGAAGGGGGTCCCAGATACGCAGTATTTT. It encodes CSVEQGKGVPDTQYF.

V gene TRBV12-3 or TRBV12-4 combines with J gene TRBJ1-1; D unresolved. This CDR3 is 12 amino acids long. V was trimmed by 5 bases and J by 6 bases, leaving 10 bases between them. CDR3 amino acids: CASSEILAEAFF. For the CDR3, the DNA is TGTGCCAGCAGTGAAATTCTCGCTGAAGCTTTCTTT.

The rearrangement uses TRBV5-1 and TRBJ2-1; D unresolved. The DNA end is a closer match to TRBJ2-7, so the J assignment may be wrong. This CDR3 contains 15 residues. Germline V CDR1 and CDR2: SGHRS, YFSETQ. CDR3 nucleotide sequence: TGCGCCAGCAGCTTGGCGTCCAGCTCCTACAATGGGCAGTACTTC. It yields the protein CASSLASSSYNGQYF.

This clonotype was counted between two and nine times. J is TRBJ2-7 and V is TRBV29-1; 8 bases line up with TRBD1. CDR3 length equals 14 residues. Germline V CDR1 and CDR2: SQVTM, ANQGSEA. V shed 6 bases, J shed 2 bases, and the junction held 9 bases outside the gene matches. The CDR3 DNA sequence: TGCAGCGTCGACGGAGGACAGGGAACCTACGAGCAGTACTTC. It is translated as CSVDGGQGTYEQYF.

The chain employs TRBV3-1 and TRBJ2-1; maybe TRBD2 (6 bases). The CDR3 contains 15 residues. V was shortened by 1 base and J by 9 bases, with 16 bases between the two germline ends. Germline-derived CDR1 and CDR2 are LGHDT and YNNKEL (reference sequence). CDR3 sequence: CASSQVTSGGTEQFF. CDR3 bases: TGTGCCAGCAGCCAAGTTACTAGTGGAGGGACTGAGCAGTTCTTC.

The J gene is TRBJ1-5, the V gene TRBV6-1; D not resolved. Trimming took off 4 bases at V and 8 bases at J, with 12 bases between the two ends. There are 13 residues in the CDR3. CDR1 and CDR2 (germline): MNHNS, SASEGT. The CDR3 loop is CASSGGRLEPQHF. The CDR3 DNA is TGTGCCAGCAGTGGGGGTAGGTTGGAGCCCCAGCATTTT.

V usage is TRBV2 and J usage is TRBJ2-7, with 8 bases fitting TRBD2. Germline V gene sequence: CDR1 SNHLY, CDR2 FYNNEI. This CDR3 spans 14 amino acids. The trim removed 7 bases at V and 5 bases at J, leaving 10 bases unmatched. This CDR3 reads CASTSRGGWHEQYF. CDR3 nucleotides: TGTGCCAGCACCTCACGGGGGGGTTGGCACGAGCAGTACTTC.

The chain carries TRBV6-2 or TRBV6-3 and TRBJ2-2, with D maybe TRBD1 (7 bases). CDR1 is MNHEY and CDR2 is SVGEGT in the germline V gene. V lost 5 bases and J 0 bases, leaving 19 bases between the germline ends. The CDR3 loop spans 18 amino acids. CDR3 DNA: TGTGCCAGCAGTCGCCAATGGGGGGACAGTACGAACACCGGGGAGCTGTTTTTT. Translated, it gives CASSRQWGDSTNTGELFF.

With respect to this clonotype: A junction end diverges from the germline sequence, so it may reflect a read error. The chain joins TRBV20-1 to TRBJ1-6; D unresolved. Germline V gives CDR1 DFQATT, CDR2 SNEGSKA (reference sequence). This CDR3 contains 13 residues. In DNA, the CDR3 is TGCAGTGCTAGAGCCCAGGATAATTCGCCCCTCCACTTT. Translating gives CSARAQDNSPLHF.